A single sample is the source of the 15 T cell receptor beta chains below, sequenced in a study of cytomegalovirus exposure and HLA in healthy donors. PCR was performed using 60 Vbeta and 13 Jbeta primers. Clones were read by immunoSEQ multiplex PCR, and TCRdb kept only the in-frame ones, dropping some. The table includes around 200,000 clones, roughly four fifths detected once. The specimen sequenced was PBMCs. These TCRs come from a woman aged 50 to 60 in good health and CMV-seropositive.

The chain's CDR3 is CASSPLRIRGRIGTEAFF. The CDR3 DNA reads as TGTGCCAGCAGCCCTCTCCGCATCAGGGGGCGTATCGGCACTGAAGCTTTCTTT. This chain joins TRBV11-2 and TRBJ1-1; 8 bases align to TRBD1. V gave up 5 bases and J gave up 4 bases; unmatched junction bases: 18. Germline CDR1 SGHAT, CDR2 FQNNGV. The CDR3 covers 18 residues.

This clone appeared once. This chain links TRBV2 with TRBJ1-1; no firm D call. The germline V gene has CDR1 SNHLY and CDR2 FYNNEI. The CDR3 totals 14 residues. V was shortened by 6 bases and J by 0 bases, with 11 bases between the two germline ends. The DNA for the CDR3 is TGTGCCAGCAGCGAGGCTTGGATGAACACTGAAGCTTTCTTT. Translated: CASSEAWMNTEAFF.

The chain links TRBV19 to TRBJ2-1, with 11 bases identical to TRBD2. V gave up 6 bases and J gave up 12 bases; unmatched junction bases: 13. This CDR3 is 15 amino acids long. The V gene's germline CDR1 is LNHDA and CDR2 SQIVND (reference sequence). This CDR3 reads CASSRSSGGSMTQFF. The DNA for the CDR3 is TGTGCCAGTAGCCGATCTAGCGGGGGGTCAATGACGCAGTTCTTC. The variable domain in full, completed from reference TRBV19 and TRBJ2-1, reads DGGITQSPKYLFRKEGQNVTLSCEQNLNHDAMYWYRQDPGQGLRLIYYSQIVNDFQKGDIAEGYSVSREKKESFPLTVTSAQKNPTAFYLCASSRSSGGSMTQFFGPGTRLTVL.

The chain combines TRBV4-3 with TRBJ1-1; 12 bases fit TRBD1. The CDR3 contains 20 residues. V shed 6 bases and J 6 bases; nucleotides not matched to a gene: 23. Germline V gene sequence: CDR1 LGHNA, CDR2 YSLEER. CDR3 loop: CASSPSGGKGTGGADSEAFF. CDR3 DNA: TGCGCCAGCAGTCCCTCAGGCGGGAAAGGGACAGGGGGCGCGGACTCTGAAGCTTTCTTT.

V gene TRBV4-1 combines with J gene TRBJ2-7, with D perhaps matching TRBD2 (6 bases). The CDR3 length is 13 residues. Trimming took 3 bases from V and 3 from J, leaving 9 bases between them. Germline V gene lookup returns CDR1 MGHRA and CDR2 YSYEKL. In DNA, the CDR3 is TGCGCCAGCAGCCAGGGGACTTTCTACGAGCAGTACTTC. This codes for CASSQGTFYEQYF.

The V call is TRBV19, the J call TRBJ2-3; 12 nucleotides line up with TRBD2. Per germline, CDR1 LNHDA and CDR2 SQIVND (reference sequence). This CDR3 contains 15 residues. With 4 bases clipped from V and 3 bases from J, the junction kept 2 bases outside the gene matches. This CDR3 reads CASSTLAGGTDTQYF. The DNA for the CDR3 is TGTGCCAGTAGTACGCTAGCGGGGGGGACAGATACGCAGTATTTT.

The rearrangement uses TRBV7-2 and TRBJ2-5; maybe TRBD2 (7 bases). The end of the DNA is better explained by TRBJ2-7, so the J call may be wrong. Germline-derived CDR1 and CDR2 are SGHTA and FQGNSA. The CDR3 consists of 15 residues. The CDR3 DNA reads TGTGCCAGCAGCCTGATCGGGGGGCTGAGCCACGAGCAGTACTTC. It specifies CASSLIGGLSHEQYF.

The J gene is TRBJ1-6, the V gene TRBV7-9; 9 bases line up with TRBD1. Unmatched junction bases numbered 10, after V lost 7 bases and J lost 6 bases. The CDR3 contains 16 residues. Germline V gene data show CDR1 as SEHNR and CDR2 as FQNEAQ (reference sequence). Here the CDR3 reads CASTLFTGGGNSPLHF. CDR3 bases: TGTGCCAGCACCCTATTCACAGGGGGCGGTAATTCACCCCTCCACTTT. The whole variable domain, remainder taken from reference TRBV7-9 and TRBJ1-6, is DTGVSQNPRHKITKRGQNVTFRCDPISEHNRLYWYRQTLGQGPEFLTYFQNEAQLEKSRLLSDRFSAERPKGSFSTLEIQRTEQGDSAMYLCASTLFTGGGNSPLHFGNGTRLTVT.

The chain combines TRBV29-1 with TRBJ2-7, with D hard to call. Deletions cut 2 bases from V and 1 base from J, with 9 bases between. The length of the CDR3 is 13 residues. CDR1 is SQVTM and CDR2 is ANQGSEA in the germline V gene. The CDR3 DNA is TGCAGCGTTGAAAGTAAGGAGTCCTACGAGCAGTACTTC. The encoded protein is CSVESKESYEQYF.

The sample holds a few counts of this clone. This likely traces to a read error, being one base from a far larger clone. This specimen includes other DNA sequences encoding the same CDR3. The chain joins TRBV5-4 to TRBJ1-1; TRBD1 aligns across 8 bases. V lost 4 bases and J lost 4; bases outside the gene matches: 15. CDR1 and CDR2 (germline): SGHNT, YYREEE (reference sequence). This CDR3 has 17 residues. CDR3 DNA: TGTGCCAGCAGCCTAGGACAGGGTCCCAGATTGGGCACTGAAGCTTTCTTT. It encodes CASSLGQGPRLGTEAFF.

The V gene is TRBV5-1, the J gene TRBJ1-2; D is possibly TRBD1 (6 bases). Germline lookup yields CDR1 SGHRS and CDR2 YFSETQ. The CDR3 runs to 15 residues. The V end was cut by 4 bases, the J end by 2 bases, with 15 bases between. CDR3 nucleotide sequence: TGCGCCAGCAGCCTCGATGGACAGCTCAACTATGGCTACACCTTC. Its translation is CASSLDGQLNYGYTF.

The table lists this clone with a count of one. This chain connects TRBV7-9 to TRBJ2-3; 10 positions match TRBD1. After removal of 5 bases from V and 4 bases from J, the junction contained 9 bases not matched to a gene. The CDR3 consists of 16 residues. Germline CDR1 is SEHNR and CDR2 is FQNEAQ (reference sequence). The CDR3 sequence: CASSAGTGVNSDTQYF. For the CDR3, the DNA is TGTGCCAGCAGCGCCGGGACAGGGGTTAATTCAGATACGCAGTATTTT.

This chain connects TRBV6-1 to TRBJ2-7, with 7 bases identical to TRBD1. V lost 7 bases and J lost 2; bases outside the gene matches: 8. Germline values: CDR1 MNHNS, CDR2 SASEGT. The CDR3 has 14 amino acids. CDR3 amino acids: CASKLGQRTYEQYF. DNA of the CDR3: TGTGCCAGCAAATTGGGACAGCGTACCTACGAGCAGTACTTC.

In nucleotides, the CDR3 is TGTGCCAGCAGTTCTCGGACAGGGTCCGCCGGGGAGCTGTTTTTT. It encodes CASSSRTGSAGELFF. This chain connects TRBV6-5 to TRBJ2-2; 8 bases match TRBD1. The CDR3 is 15 residues long. V dropped 4 bases and J dropped 6; count of bases not matched to a gene: 7. Germline lookup yields CDR1 MNHEY and CDR2 SVGAGI.

The chain carries TRBV15 and TRBJ1-1; possible D gene TRBD1, 6 bases. The germline V gene has CDR1 LNHNV and CDR2 YYDKDF (reference sequence). The V end lost 5 bases, the J end lost 6 bases, and 13 bases lay between the germline ends. The CDR3 contains 13 residues. CDR3 in DNA: TGTGCCACCAGCCGGGACCAGGGGCCTGAAGCTTTCTTT. Its protein is CATSRDQGPEAFF.